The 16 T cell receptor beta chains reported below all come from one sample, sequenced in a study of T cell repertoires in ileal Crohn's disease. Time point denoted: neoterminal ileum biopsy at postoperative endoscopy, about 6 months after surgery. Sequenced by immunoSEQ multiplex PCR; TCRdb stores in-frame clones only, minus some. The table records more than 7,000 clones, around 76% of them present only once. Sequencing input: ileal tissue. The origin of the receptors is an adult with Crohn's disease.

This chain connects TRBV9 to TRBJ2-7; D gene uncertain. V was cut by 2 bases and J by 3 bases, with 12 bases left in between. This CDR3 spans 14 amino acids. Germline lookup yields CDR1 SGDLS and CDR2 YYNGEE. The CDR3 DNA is TGTGCCAGCAGCGTCCTTCCCTCGGGCTACGAGCAGTACTTC. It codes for CASSVLPSGYEQYF.

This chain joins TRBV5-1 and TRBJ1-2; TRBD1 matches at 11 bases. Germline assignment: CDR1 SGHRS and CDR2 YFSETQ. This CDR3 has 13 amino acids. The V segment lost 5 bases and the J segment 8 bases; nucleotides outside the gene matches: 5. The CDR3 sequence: CASSVDRGRGYTF. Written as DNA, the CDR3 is TGCGCCAGCAGTGTGGACAGGGGGCGAGGCTACACCTTC.

CDR3 sequence reads: CASSNTRGRVVYNEQFF. The CDR3 nucleotides are TGTGCCAGCAGCAACACCCGCGGGAGAGTAGTCTACAATGAGCAGTTCTTC. This rearrangement joins TRBV21-1 to TRBJ2-1; TRBD2 is the table's D call and was not checked against the DNA. TRBV21-1 is annotated as a pseudogene. CDR3 length: 17 amino acids.

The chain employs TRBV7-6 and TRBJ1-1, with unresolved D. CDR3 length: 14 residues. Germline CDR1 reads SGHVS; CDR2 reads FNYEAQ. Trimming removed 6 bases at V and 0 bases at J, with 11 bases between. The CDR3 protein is CASRPTGMNTEAFF. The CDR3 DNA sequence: TGTGCCAGCAGGCCGACGGGAATGAACACTGAAGCTTTCTTT.

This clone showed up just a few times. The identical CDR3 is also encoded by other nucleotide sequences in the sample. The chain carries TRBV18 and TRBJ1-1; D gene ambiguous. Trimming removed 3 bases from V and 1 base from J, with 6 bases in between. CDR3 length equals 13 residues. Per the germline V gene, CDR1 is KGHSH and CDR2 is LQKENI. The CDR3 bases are TGTGCCAGCTCACCCACGCGGAACACTGAAGCTTTCTTT. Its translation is CASSPTRNTEAFF.

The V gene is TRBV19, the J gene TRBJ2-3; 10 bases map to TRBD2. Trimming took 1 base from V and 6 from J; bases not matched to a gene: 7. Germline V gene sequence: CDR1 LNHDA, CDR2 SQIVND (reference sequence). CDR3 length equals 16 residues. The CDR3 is CASSIAIAGGMDTQYF. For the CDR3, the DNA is TGTGCCAGTAGTATAGCAATAGCGGGGGGTATGGATACGCAGTATTTT.

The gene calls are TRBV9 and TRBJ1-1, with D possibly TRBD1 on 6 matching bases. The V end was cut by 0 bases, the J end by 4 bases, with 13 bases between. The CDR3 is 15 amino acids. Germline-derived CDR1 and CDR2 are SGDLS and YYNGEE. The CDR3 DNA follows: TGTGCCAGCAGCGTAGATGGGGGGGGCGTCACTGAAGCTTTCTTT. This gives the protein CASSVDGGGVTEAFF.

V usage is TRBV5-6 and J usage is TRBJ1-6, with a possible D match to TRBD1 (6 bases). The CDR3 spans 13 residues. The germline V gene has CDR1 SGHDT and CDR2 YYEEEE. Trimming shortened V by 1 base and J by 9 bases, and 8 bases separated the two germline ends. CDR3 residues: CASSLTGPSPLHF. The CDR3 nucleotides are TGTGCCAGCAGCTTGACAGGGCCTTCACCCCTCCACTTT.

This CDR3 is CASSLAGARVWNSPLHF. The CDR3 DNA reads as TGTGCCAGCAGCTTAGCAGGGGCTCGTGTATGGAATTCACCCCTCCACTTT. The chain employs TRBV7-2 and TRBJ1-6; possibly TRBD1 for D (5 bases). The ends were cut back, 0 bases at V and 7 bases at J, with 16 bases in the middle. This CDR3 comprises 17 residues. Germline values: CDR1 SGHTA, CDR2 FQGNSA.

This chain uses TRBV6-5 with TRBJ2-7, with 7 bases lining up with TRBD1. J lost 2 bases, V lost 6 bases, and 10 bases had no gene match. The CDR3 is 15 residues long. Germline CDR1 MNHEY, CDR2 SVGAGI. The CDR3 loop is CASSHEQGRAYEQYF. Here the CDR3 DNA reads TGTGCCAGCAGCCATGAACAGGGGCGTGCCTACGAGCAGTACTTC.

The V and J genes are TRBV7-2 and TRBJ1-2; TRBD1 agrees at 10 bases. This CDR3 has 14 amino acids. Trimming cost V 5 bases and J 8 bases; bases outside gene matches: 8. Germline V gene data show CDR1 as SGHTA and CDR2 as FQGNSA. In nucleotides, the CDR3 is TGTGCCAGCAGCCCTGACAGGGGGCGGAGGGGCTACACCTTC. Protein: CASSPDRGRRGYTF.

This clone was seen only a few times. The CDR3 region is CASSSVRGRTEAFF. CDR3 DNA: TGTGCCAGCAGCTCGGTCAGGGGGCGTACTGAAGCTTTCTTT. V usage is TRBV7-9 and J usage is TRBJ1-1, with 8 nucleotides matching TRBD1. V was pared by 4 bases and J by 5 bases, with 6 bases of the junction left unmatched. This CDR3 is 14 amino acids long. CDR1 is SEHNR and CDR2 is FQNEAQ in the germline V gene (reference sequence).

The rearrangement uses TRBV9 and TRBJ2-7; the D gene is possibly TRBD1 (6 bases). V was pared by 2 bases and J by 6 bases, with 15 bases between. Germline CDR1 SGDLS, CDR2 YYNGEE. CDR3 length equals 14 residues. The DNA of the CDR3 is TGTGCCAGCAGCGTCTTAATACAGGGCGGCGAGCAGTACTTC. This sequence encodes CASSVLIQGGEQYF.

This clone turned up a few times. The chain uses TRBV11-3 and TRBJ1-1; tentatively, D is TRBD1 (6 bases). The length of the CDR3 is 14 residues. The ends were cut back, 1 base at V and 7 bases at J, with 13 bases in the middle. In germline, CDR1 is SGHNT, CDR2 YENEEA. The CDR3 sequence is CASSLAAGVNEAFF. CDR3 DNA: TGTGCCAGCAGCTTAGCGGCAGGGGTAAATGAAGCTTTCTTT.

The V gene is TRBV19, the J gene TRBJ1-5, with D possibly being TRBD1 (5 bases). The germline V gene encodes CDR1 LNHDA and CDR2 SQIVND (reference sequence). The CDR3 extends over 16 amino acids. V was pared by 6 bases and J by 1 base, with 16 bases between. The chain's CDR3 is CASSPWGGASNQPQHF. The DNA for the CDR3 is TGTGCCAGTAGCCCCTGGGGAGGGGCCAGCAATCAGCCCCAGCATTTT.

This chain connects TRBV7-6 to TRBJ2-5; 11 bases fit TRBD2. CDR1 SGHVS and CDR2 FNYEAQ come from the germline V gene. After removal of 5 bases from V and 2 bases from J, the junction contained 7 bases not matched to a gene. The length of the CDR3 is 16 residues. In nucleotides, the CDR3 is TGTGCCAGCAGCGCATCACTAGCGGGGGAACAAGAGACCCAGTACTTC. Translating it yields CASSASLAGEQETQYF.